This T cell receptor beta chain is drawn from a study of cytomegalovirus exposure and HLA in healthy donors. For this clone: Its antigen is not identified.

Study conclusions and caveats: Among immune exposure information, only CMV serostatus was available. TCR beta V- and J-gene trimming was later associated with a missense DCLRE1C variant.

This PCR relied on a set of 60 Vbeta primers and 13 Jbeta primers. Sequencing used immunoSEQ multiplex PCR; TCRdb keeps in-frame clones, though not all of them. The data hold about 100,000 clones, with 55% to 80% observed a single time. The CDR3 is made up of 13 amino acids. The germline CDR1 and CDR2 sequences are MNHEY and SMNVEV (reference sequence). Losses at the gene ends were 9 bases for V and 0 bases for J; bases not matched to a gene: 4. V is TRBV27 and J is TRBJ1-1; the match to TRBD1 covers 7 bases. The material sequenced was PBMCs. This sequence originates from a human donor in good health. The CDR3 sequence is CASWGQMNTEAFF. CDR3 in DNA: TGTGCCAGTTGGGGACAGATGAACACTGAAGCTTTCTTT.